This TCR beta chain was sequenced for a study of T cell changes during pregnancy in multiple sclerosis. Some clones are missing from TCRdb's copy, which holds only in-frame ones; the method was immunoSEQ multiplex PCR. The sample includes tens of thousands of clones, about 89% of them seen just once. The trim removed 4 bases at V and 0 bases at J, leaving 7 bases unmatched. CDR1 and CDR2 from the germline V gene are SGHRS and YFSETQ. The CDR3 sequence is 16 residues long. The V and J genes are TRBV5-1 and TRBJ2-7; TRBD1 agrees at 10 bases. The sample consisted of CD4+ T cells from peripheral blood mononuclear cells, taken in the first trimester of pregnancy. The TCR sequence derives from a female donor with multiple sclerosis, enrolled in a pregnancy study. CDR3 residues: CASSPRTGGFSYEQYF. The CDR3 DNA reads TGCGCCAGCAGCCCGCGGACAGGGGGATTCTCCTACGAGCAGTACTTC. The variable domain in full, with the rest retrieved from reference TRBV5-1 and TRBJ2-7, is KAGVTQTPRYLIKTRGQQVTLSCSPISGHRSVSWYQQTPGQGLQFLFEYFSETQRNKGNFPGRFSGRQFSNSRSEMNVSTLELGDSALYLCASSPRTGGFSYEQYFGPGTRLTVT.